Following are 20 T cell receptor beta chains from one sample sequenced in a study of shared clonotypes between healthy human individuals. Produced via immunoSEQ multiplex PCR; TCRdb's table is partial and in-frame only. The repertoire includes about 2.4 million clones, approximately 94% of them detected once, and around 0.37% sits in the top ten. Sequenced: naive CD4+ T cells from PBMCs. Subset defined: CD45RA+ positively selected. The receptors were sampled from a man between 18 and 35 years old in good health. Some clones in this sample may be carry-over from other donors' samples.

For this clone: This specimen includes other DNA sequences encoding the same CDR3. The chain couples TRBV5-1 to TRBJ2-1; weak D call: TRBD2 (5 bases). Trimming shortened V by 7 bases and J by 9 bases, and 11 bases separated the two germline ends. The CDR3 is 11 amino acids. Germline V gene sequence: CDR1 SGHRS, CDR2 YFSETQ. In DNA, the CDR3 is TGCGCCAGCTCCCTAGCATCTGAGCAGTTCTTC. Translation gives CASSLASEQFF.

This rearrangement joins TRBV30 to TRBJ2-1, with 7 nucleotides matching TRBD1. This CDR3 has 12 amino acids. CDR1 GTSNPN and CDR2 SVGIG come from the germline V gene (reference sequence). The V gene end was trimmed by 4 bases and the J gene end by 7 bases; junction bases not matched to a gene: 4. CDR3 sequence: CAWTPRGNEQFF. The CDR3 DNA follows: TGTGCCTGGACGCCCAGGGGGAATGAGCAGTTCTTC.

The chain uses TRBV7-2 and TRBJ2-5; 12 bases agree with TRBD2. This CDR3 region has 15 residues. The V and J ends lost 7 bases and 5 bases, in that order; junction bases with no gene match: 8. Germline CDR1 reads SGHTA; CDR2 reads FQGNSA. The CDR3 DNA reads TGTGCCAGCACGAGACTAGCGGGAGTTGTGGAGACCCAGTACTTC. This gives the protein CASTRLAGVVETQYF.

CDR3 sequence: CASRDLSVANEKLFF. CDR3 sequence (DNA): TGTGCCAGCAGAGATCTAAGCGTGGCTAATGAAAAACTGTTTTTT. The chain links TRBV6-1 to TRBJ1-4; no definite D call. Trimming took off 6 bases at V and 3 bases at J, with 14 bases between the two ends. This CDR3 contains 15 residues. In germline, CDR1 is MNHNS, CDR2 SASEGT.

The chain carries TRBV10-3 and TRBJ2-2; 9 bases align to TRBD2. Germline CDR1 and CDR2: ENHRY and SYGVKD. CDR3 length equals 15 residues. V shed 8 bases, J shed 6 bases, and the junction held 10 bases outside the gene matches. The CDR3 coding sequence is TGTGCCATCTCCCTTGGGACTAGCAGAGCCGGGGAGCTGTTTTTT. Translating gives CAISLGTSRAGELFF.

The chain joins TRBV21-1 to TRBJ2-1; TRBD1 is the table's D call, not checked against the DNA. TRBV21-1 is a pseudogene segment. The CDR3 totals 12 residues. Here the CDR3 reads CASSKVSGQEFF. CDR3 DNA sequence: TGTGCCAGCAGCAAAGTATCGGGACAGGAGTTCTTC.

The chain is built from TRBV11-3 and TRBJ1-2; possibly TRBD1 for D (6 bases). V dropped 2 bases and J dropped 6 bases, with 13 bases sitting between them. Germline V gene sequence: CDR1 SGHNT, CDR2 YENEEA. The CDR3 totals 14 residues. Here the CDR3 reads CASSLTLAGDGYTF. DNA for the CDR3: TGTGCCAGCAGCTTAACATTGGCAGGGGATGGCTACACCTTC. Full variable domain (outside the CDR3, taken from reference TRBV11-3 and TRBJ1-2): EAGVVQSPRYKIIEKKQPVAFWCNPISGHNTLYWYLQNLGQGPELLIRYENEEAVDDSQLPKDRFSAERLKGVDSTLKIQPAELGDSAVYLCASSLTLAGDGYTFGSGTRLTVV.

This chain uses TRBV7-2 with TRBJ2-7; the match to TRBD1 covers 8 bases. The germline gives CDR1 SGHTA, CDR2 FQGNSA. J gave up 9 bases and V 3 bases, and 4 bases lay outside the gene matches. This CDR3 contains 12 residues. CDR3 nucleotides: TGTGCCAGCAGCTTTGACAGGGGTGTGCAGTACTTC. It codes for CASSFDRGVQYF.

V usage is TRBV10-3 and J usage is TRBJ2-5, with 8 nucleotides matching TRBD2. Germline trimming cut 4 bases from V and 3 bases from J; bases unmatched to any gene: 7. CDR3 size: 15 residues. The germline gives CDR1 ENHRY, CDR2 SYGVKD. The DNA for the CDR3 is TGTGCCATCAGTGTAATAGCGGGGTTTAAAGAGACCCAGTACTTC. Protein: CAISVIAGFKETQYF.

V usage is TRBV28 and J usage is TRBJ2-3; perhaps D is TRBD1 or TRBD2 (6 bases each). From germline, CDR1 is MDHEN and CDR2 SYDVKM. The CDR3 covers 15 residues. V was shortened by 6 bases and J by 0 bases, with 13 bases between the two germline ends. The CDR3 here is CASRLRGTSTDTQYF. The DNA for the CDR3 is TGTGCCAGCAGGCTTCGGGGGACAAGCACAGATACGCAGTATTTT.

The chain uses TRBV28 and TRBJ2-1; D possibly corresponds to TRBD2 (5 bases). Germline V gives CDR1 MDHEN, CDR2 SYDVKM. This CDR3 is 14 amino acids long. V shed 9 bases and J shed 8 bases, with 20 bases lying between them. The CDR3 loop is CASKWTGKRDEQFF. Written as DNA, the CDR3 is TGTGCCAGTAAATGGACCGGGAAAAGGGATGAGCAGTTCTTC.

The chain has TRBV2 and TRBJ1-1; no reliable D call. The V gene lost 7 bases and the J gene lost 8 bases, with 17 bases spanning the gap. This CDR3 is built from 13 residues. Per germline, CDR1 SNHLY and CDR2 FYNNEI. The CDR3 nucleotides read TGTGCCAGCAAGTCCTTCGAGACGACAGAAGCTTTCTTT. It yields the protein CASKSFETTEAFF.

The rearrangement joins TRBV27 to TRBJ1-3; TRBD1 agrees at 8 bases. V was pared by 5 bases and J by 2 bases, with 5 bases of the junction left unmatched. The CDR3 is made up of 15 amino acids. Germline V CDR1 and CDR2: MNHEY, SMNVEV (reference sequence). DNA of the CDR3: TGTGCCAGCAGTACCCGGACAGGGACTGGAAACACCATATATTTT. Its protein product is CASSTRTGTGNTIYF.

The chain has TRBV5-1 and TRBJ2-7; D is perhaps TRBD2 (6 bases). CDR3 size: 14 residues. Trimming shortened V by 0 bases and J by 6 bases, and 13 bases separated the two germline ends. Germline V gene lookup returns CDR1 SGHRS and CDR2 YFSETQ. The CDR3 DNA follows: TGCGCCAGCAGCTTGGGGGCAGGGAGGTCCGAGCAGTACTTC. It specifies CASSLGAGRSEQYF.

This chain links TRBV28 with TRBJ2-6; D is uncertain. Between the trimmed V and J ends, which lost 7 bases and 3 bases, there was a span of 10 bases. CDR3 length equals 14 residues. CDR1 and CDR2 (germline): MDHEN, SYDVKM. DNA for the CDR3: TGTGCCAGCATTCCCTTGGGTGGGGCCAACGTCCTGACTTTC. It codes for CASIPLGGANVLTF.

The chain carries TRBV28 and TRBJ1-5; TRBD1 is a possible D gene (6 bases). CDR1 and CDR2 (germline): MDHEN, SYDVKM. This CDR3 is 19 amino acids long. With 5 bases removed from V and 0 bases from J, the gap between germline ends came to 23 bases. The CDR3, as DNA: TGTGCCAGCAGTCTCTACAGGGAGGCAGGAGTAAGTAGCAATCAGCCCCAGCATTTT. The encoded protein is CASSLYREAGVSSNQPQHF.

The V and J genes are TRBV5-1 and TRBJ2-1, with 10 bases matching TRBD2. V gave up 4 bases and J gave up 4 bases; unmatched junction bases: 5. This CDR3 comprises 15 residues. In germline, CDR1 is SGHRS, CDR2 YFSETQ. In nucleotides, the CDR3 is TGCGCCAGCAGCCAAACTAGCGGGGTGTACAATGAGCAGTTCTTC. This sequence encodes CASSQTSGVYNEQFF.

V is TRBV10-3 and J is TRBJ2-3; D unresolved. The germline V gene encodes CDR1 ENHRY and CDR2 SYGVKD. Trimming shortened V by 7 bases and J by 4 bases, and 18 bases separated the two germline ends. The CDR3 has 15 amino acids. The DNA for the CDR3 is TGTGCCATCACCCCGGGCCTATCAGGTGCAGATACGCAGTATTTT. Its translation is CAITPGLSGADTQYF.

This chain uses TRBV2 with TRBJ2-7, with D unclear. Germline CDR1 reads SNHLY; CDR2 reads FYNNEI. The CDR3 runs to 14 residues. Trimming pared 7 bases from V and 1 base from J, leaving 14 bases between. DNA for the CDR3: TGTGCCAGCATCGGGTATTTGGGATCCTACGAGCAGTACTTC. Translated: CASIGYLGSYEQYF.

V and J are TRBV25-1 and TRBJ2-3; D is undetermined. V lost 5 bases and J 5 bases, leaving 5 bases between the germline ends. The CDR3 has 11 residues. The germline CDR1 and CDR2 sequences are MGHDK and SYGVNS. CDR3 protein: CASSLGDTQYF. The CDR3 DNA reads TGTGCCAGCAGTTTGGGAGATACGCAGTATTTT.